This T cell receptor beta chain derives from a study of shared clonotypes between healthy human individuals. Background on the study: Donor composition was a couple of women and a few men, aged 18 to 49.

The material for each subset, its genomic DNA, was split evenly across several immunoSEQ plates. Assay: immunoSEQ multiplex PCR; the TCRdb copy retains only in-frame clones and omits some. The sample has 2,500,000 or so clones, 93% seen once. Germline V gene lookup returns CDR1 GTSNPN and CDR2 SVGIG (reference sequence). V trimming: 4 bases; J trimming: 3 bases; junction bases outside the gene matches: 14. The CDR3 runs to 16 residues. CD45RA-negative memory and CD45RA+ naive subsets were split from the CD4+ cells. Sequenced input: naive CD4+ T cells from PBMCs. Subset specified: CD45RA+ positively selected. The TCR was taken from a man between 18 and 29 years old in good health. Some clones in this sample may be carry-over from other donors' samples. J is TRBJ2-7 and V is TRBV30; 8 bases map to TRBD2. Here the CDR3 DNA reads TGTGCCTGGATCAACCCCCGGGCTAGCGGGCTCTACGAGCAGTACTTC. Translating it yields CAWINPRASGLYEQYF.